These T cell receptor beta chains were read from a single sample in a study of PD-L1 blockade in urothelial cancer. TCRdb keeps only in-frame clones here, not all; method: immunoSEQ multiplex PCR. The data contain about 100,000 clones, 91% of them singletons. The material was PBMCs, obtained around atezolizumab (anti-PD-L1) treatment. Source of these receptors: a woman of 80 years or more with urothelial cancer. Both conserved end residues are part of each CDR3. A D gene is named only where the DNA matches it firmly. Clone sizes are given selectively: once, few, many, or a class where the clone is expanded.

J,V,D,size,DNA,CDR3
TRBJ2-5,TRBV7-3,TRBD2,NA,TGTGCCAGCAGCATCAGCGGGAGTCAGCGAGAGACCCAGTACTTC,CASSISGSQRETQYF
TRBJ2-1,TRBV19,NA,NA,TGTGCCAGTAGTATGCTAGTTGGGGGCCTGGGCAATGAGCAGTTCTTC,CASSMLVGGLGNEQFF
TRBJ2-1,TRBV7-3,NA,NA,TGTGCCAGCAGCGCGAACAATGAGCAGTTCTTC,CASSANNEQFF
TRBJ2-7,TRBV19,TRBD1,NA,TGTGCCAGTAGTAGGGGGACAGACTACGAGCAGTACTTC,CASSRGTDYEQYF
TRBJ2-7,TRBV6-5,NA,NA,TGTGCCAGCAGCGAAACTGGGAGCTCCTACGAGCAGTACTTC,CASSETGSSYEQYF
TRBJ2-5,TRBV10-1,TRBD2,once,TGCGCCAGCAGTGTGGGACTAGCGGGAGCAGAGACCCAGTACTTC,CASSVGLAGAETQYF
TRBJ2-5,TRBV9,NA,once,TGTGCCAGCAGCCCGAGTCCCCAAGAGACCCAGTACTTC,CASSPSPQETQYF
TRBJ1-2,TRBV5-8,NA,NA,TGTGCCAGCAGCTCCACAGGGTTCCCCTATGGCTACACCTTC,CASSSTGFPYGYTF
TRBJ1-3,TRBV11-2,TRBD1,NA,TGTGCCAGCAGCTTAGCGCCATTCCGGGACAGGGCCGCCCCGGGCTATTTT,CASSLAPFRDRAAPGYF
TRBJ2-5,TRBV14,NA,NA,TGTGCCAGCAGCCAAGAATTAGGGGCAGGAGAGACCCAGTACTTC,CASSQELGAGETQYF
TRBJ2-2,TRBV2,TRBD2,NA,TGTGCCAGCAGAAAGACTAGCGGGAACACCGGGGAGCTGTTTTTT,CASRKTSGNTGELFF
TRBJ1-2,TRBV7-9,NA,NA,TGTGCCAGCAGCTCCGACGGACTTAACTATGGCTACACCTTC,CASSSDGLNYGYTF
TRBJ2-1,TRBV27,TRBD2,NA,TGTGCCAGCAGTTTGGGGACTAGCGGGTTCTCGGCGCAGTTCTTC,CASSLGTSGFSAQFF
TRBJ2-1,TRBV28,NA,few,TGTGCCAGCAGTACAACAGCGGGCGGTGGGCCTCACAATGAGCAGTTCTTC,CASSTTAGGGPHNEQFF
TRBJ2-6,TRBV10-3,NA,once,TGTGCCATCAGCCAGGGGAGCTCCTCTGGGGCCAACGTCCTGACTTTC,CAISQGSSSGANVLTF
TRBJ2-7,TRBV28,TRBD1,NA,TGTGCCAGCTACACCCAGGGGGCCCTAGCCTACGAGCAGTACTTC,CASYTQGALAYEQYF
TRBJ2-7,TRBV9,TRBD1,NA,TGTGCCAGCAGCGTAGGTGGGACAGGGGTTTCCTACGAGCAGTACTTC,CASSVGGTGVSYEQYF
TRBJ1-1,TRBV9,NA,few,TGTGCCAGCAGCGCTGTGCCGGGGGTCACCGAAGCTTTCTTT,CASSAVPGVTEAFF
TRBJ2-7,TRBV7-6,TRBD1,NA,TGTGCCAGCAGCGGCCCAAACAGGGGCTACGAGCAGTACTTC,CASSGPNRGYEQYF
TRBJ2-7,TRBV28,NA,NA,TGTGCCAGCAACCGGGGCGAGCAGTACTTC,CASNRGEQYF
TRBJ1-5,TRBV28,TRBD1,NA,TGTGCCAGCAGAATTGGGGGCCAGGGGGGATTGGGCAATCAGCCCCAGCATTTT,CASRIGGQGGLGNQPQHF
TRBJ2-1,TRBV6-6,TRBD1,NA,TGTGCCAGCAGTTACCCACAGGGGGCGGGTGAGCAGTTCTTC,CASSYPQGAGEQFF
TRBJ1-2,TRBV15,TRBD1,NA,TGTGCCACCAGCAACCCCAGGGGGACAGCGGTTTCTGGCTACACCTTC,CATSNPRGTAVSGYTF
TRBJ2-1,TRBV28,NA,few,TGTGCCAGCAGCCCATCAGATGAGCAGTTCTTC,CASSPSDEQFF
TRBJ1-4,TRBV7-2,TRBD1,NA,TGTGCCAGCAGCCCTAGGGACAGACTCGTTGCAACTAATGAAAAACTGTTTTTT,CASSPRDRLVATNEKLFF
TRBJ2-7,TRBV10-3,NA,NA,TGTGCCATCAGTACAAGGGGGAGCTCCTACGAGCAGTACTTC,CAISTRGSSYEQYF
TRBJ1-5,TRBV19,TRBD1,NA,TGTGCCAGGAGGACAGGGGGTCGGAGCAATCAGCCCCAGCATTTT,CARRTGGRSNQPQHF
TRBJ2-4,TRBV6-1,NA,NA,TGTGCCAGCAGTGAAGGGGGCAGTATGAACATTCAGTACTTC,CASSEGGSMNIQYF
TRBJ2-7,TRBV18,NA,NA,TGTGCCAGCTCTACATACGGGGGATACGAGCAGTACTTC,CASSTYGGYEQYF
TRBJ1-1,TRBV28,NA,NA,TGTGCCAGTATGATAGTAGCCACTGAAGCTTTCTTT,CASMIVATEAFF
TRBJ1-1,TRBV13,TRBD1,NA,TGTGCCAGCAGCTTGATCGGCGGGACAGGGGGCGTTGGCGCTGAAGCTTTCTTT,CASSLIGGTGGVGAEAFF
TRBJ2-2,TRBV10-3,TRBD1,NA,TGTGCCATCAGTGGACAGGGTTTGGCCGGGGAGCTGTTTTTT,CAISGQGLAGELFF
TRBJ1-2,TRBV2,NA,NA,TGTGCCAGCACCCCCGGCGGCGGCTACACCTTC,CASTPGGGYTF
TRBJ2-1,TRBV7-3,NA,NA,TGTGCCAGCAGCTTAAGATTCGGCCAGTCGGGCAATGAGCAGTTCTTC,CASSLRFGQSGNEQFF
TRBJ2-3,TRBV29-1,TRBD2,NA,TGCAGCGTCCGACTAGCGGGAGGGCGTTTGACAGATACGCAGTATTTT,CSVRLAGGRLTDTQYF
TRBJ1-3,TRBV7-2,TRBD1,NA,TGTGCCAGCAGCTTACGACAGGGAGAAGGCGGAAACACCATATATTTT,CASSLRQGEGGNTIYF
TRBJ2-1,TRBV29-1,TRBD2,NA,TGCAGCGTTGAAGGGAGCGGGAGGGGCCGCAATGAGCAGTTCTTC,CSVEGSGRGRNEQFF
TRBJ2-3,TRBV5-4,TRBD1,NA,TGTGCCAGCAGCTTGGCCGGGACAGGGGTCACAGATACGCAGTATTTT,CASSLAGTGVTDTQYF
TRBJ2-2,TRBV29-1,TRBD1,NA,TGCAGCGTTGAAGATTTCGGGACAGGGACCGGGGAGCTGTTTTTT,CSVEDFGTGTGELFF
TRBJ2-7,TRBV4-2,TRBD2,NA,TGTGCCAGCAGCCAGGGTATAGCGGGAGGGAACGAGCAGTACTTC,CASSQGIAGGNEQYF